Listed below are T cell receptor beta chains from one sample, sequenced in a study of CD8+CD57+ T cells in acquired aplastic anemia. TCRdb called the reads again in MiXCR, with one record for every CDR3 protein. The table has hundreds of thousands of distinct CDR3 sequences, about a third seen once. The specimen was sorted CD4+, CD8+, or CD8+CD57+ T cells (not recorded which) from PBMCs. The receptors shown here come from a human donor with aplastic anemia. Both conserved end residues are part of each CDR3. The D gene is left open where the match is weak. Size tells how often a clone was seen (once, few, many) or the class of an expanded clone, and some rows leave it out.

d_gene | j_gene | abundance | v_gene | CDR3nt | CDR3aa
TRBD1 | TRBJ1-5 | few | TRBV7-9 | TGTGCCAGCAGCTATTCAGGGGGCTATCAGCCCCAGCATTTT | CASSYSGGYQPQHF
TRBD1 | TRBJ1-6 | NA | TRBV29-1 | TGCAGCGTTCGAGACAGGGGGCCTAATTCACCCCTCCACTTT | CSVRDRGPNSPLHF
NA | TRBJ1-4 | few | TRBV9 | TGTGCCAGCAGCGAAAACCCGGGGGCTAATGAAAAACTGTTTTTT | CASSENPGANEKLFF
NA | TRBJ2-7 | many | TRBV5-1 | TGCGCCAGCAGCTTGTCCCCGCGGCCCTACGAGCAGTACTTC | CASSLSPRPYEQYF
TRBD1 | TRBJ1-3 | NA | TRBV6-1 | TGTGCCAGCAGAAAATCACAGGGGGCTGATGGAAACACCATATATTTT | CASRKSQGADGNTIYF
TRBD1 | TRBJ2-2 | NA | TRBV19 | TGTGCCAGTAGTCTCCGCAGGGGGTCCGGGGAGCTGTTTTTT | CASSLRRGSGELFF
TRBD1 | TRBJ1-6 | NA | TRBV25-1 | TGTGCCAGCAGTCCCCCCTGGACAGGGGGAGATTCACCCCTCCACTTT | CASSPPWTGGDSPLHF
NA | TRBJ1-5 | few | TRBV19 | TGTGCCAGTAGTTTTTTGTCTTTGTCGGGACCCGCGAGCAATCAGCCCCAGCATTTT | CASSFLSLSGPASNQPQHF
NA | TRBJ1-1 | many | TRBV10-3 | TGTGCCATCAGTCCCGGGACCGTCGGGGGCACTGAAGCTTTCTTT | CAISPGTVGGTEAFF
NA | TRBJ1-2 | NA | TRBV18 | TGTGCCAGCTCACGGCGAGAACAAAACTATGGCTACACCTTC | CASSRREQNYGYTF
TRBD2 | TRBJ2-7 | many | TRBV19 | TGTGACAGTATGTCAACTAGCGGGAGAGAACCTTACGAGCAGTACTTC | CDSMSTSGREPYEQYF
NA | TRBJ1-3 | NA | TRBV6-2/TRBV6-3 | TGTGCCAGCAGTTACAGGGAGGGCCCTGGAAACACCATATATTTT | CASSYREGPGNTIYF
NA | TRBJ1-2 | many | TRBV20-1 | TGCAGTGCTAGTAGGGGGAACTATGGCTACACCTTC | CSASRGNYGYTF
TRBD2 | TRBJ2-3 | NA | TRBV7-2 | TGTGCCAGCAGCTCCCAGTTCGGGGGGGGAGCAGATACGCAGTATTTT | CASSSQFGGGADTQYF
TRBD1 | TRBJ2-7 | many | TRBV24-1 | TGTGCCACCAGTCCCGGGACAGGTTTGAACGAGCAGTACTTC | CATSPGTGLNEQYF
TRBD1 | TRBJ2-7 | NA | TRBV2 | TGTGCCAGCGATAGACAGGGGGGGAACGAGCAGTACTTC | CASDRQGGNEQYF
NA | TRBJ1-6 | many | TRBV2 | TGTGCCAGCAGATCCCAGGGCCAGGTCGGTTCACCCCTCCACTTT | CASRSQGQVGSPLHF
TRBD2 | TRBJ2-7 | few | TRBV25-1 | TGTGCCAGCAGTGGGCTAGCGGGTGCCTACGAGCAGTACTTC | CASSGLAGAYEQYF
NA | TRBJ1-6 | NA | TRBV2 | TGTGCCAGCAGTGAGGCATATAATTCACCCCTCCACTTT | CASSEAYNSPLHF
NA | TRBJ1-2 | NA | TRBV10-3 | TGTGCCAGCAGTTCCCGAGCGTCAGCCAGAATTAGCTATGGCTACACCTTC | CASSSRASARISYGYTF
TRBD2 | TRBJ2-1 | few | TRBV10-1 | TGCGCCAGCAGGGGCGGGAAGTTAGCGGGAGAAATGTCCTACAATGAGCAGTTCTTC | CASRGGKLAGEMSYNEQFF
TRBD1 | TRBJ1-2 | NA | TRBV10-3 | TGTGCCATCAGGAGGGACAGGGTTGGCTACACCTTC | CAIRRDRVGYTF
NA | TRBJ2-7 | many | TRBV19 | TGTGCCAGTAGGCGCGAGGGGCACTCCTACGAGCAGTACTTC | CASRREGHSYEQYF
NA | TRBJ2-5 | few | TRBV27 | TGTGCCAGCAGTGAAGACCAAGAGACCCAGTACTTC | CASSEDQETQYF